The clone carrying this T cell receptor (beta chain) was picked up one time. This sample was taken from a study of shared T cell receptors in the human thymus. V trimming: 1 base; J trimming: 3 bases; junction bases outside the gene matches: 5. The germline gives CDR1 LGHNA, CDR2 YSLEER. This CDR3 contains 15 residues. The protocol was immunoSEQ multiplex PCR, while the TCRdb copy is restricted to in-frame clones and leaves out a portion. Altogether 650,000 to 950,000 clones are present, roughly 88% being singletons, with the ten largest covering more than 0.008%. The same data also went into a second study, on human thymus T cells. That paper notes: Corrective cardiac surgery supplied the resected thymus tissue. V and J gene usage appeared biased in thymic and blood repertoires.

The sequence derives from a girl under three years old with a congenital heart defect. Sequences were obtained from thymocytes. The chain recombines TRBV4-3 with TRBJ2-7; 8 bases are shared with TRBD1. The CDR3 nucleotides read TGCGCCAGCAGCCAAGTGAATGGGACAGGCTACGAGCAGTACTTC. Encoded protein: CASSQVNGTGYEQYF.